This passage covers 28 T cell receptor beta chains from one sample sequenced in a study of PD-1 blockade in classical Hodgkin lymphoma. Time point: cycle 4 day 1 (C4D1), after more than five weeks of nivolumab. No patient escaped relapse after autologous stem cell transplantation, and brentuximab vedotin exposure varied. Starting with thawed PBMCs, CD4+ T cells were purified by magnetic negative selection. Assay: immunoSEQ multiplex PCR; the TCRdb copy retains only in-frame clones and omits some. This table has roughly 9,000 clones, roughly four fifths appearing once. The material sequenced was CD4+ T cells from blood, taken before the fourth cycle of nivolumab. The receptors originated from a human donor with classical Hodgkin lymphoma.

The V gene is TRBV19, the J gene TRBJ1-5; D call uncertain. Germline V gene sequence: CDR1 LNHDA, CDR2 SQIVND (reference sequence). The CDR3 contains 16 residues. V was pared by 6 bases and J by 2 bases, with 17 bases between. The CDR3 DNA reads TGTGCCAGTAGAGATGGCGATAACTCTGGCAATCAGCCCCAGCATTTT. Translated, it gives CASRDGDNSGNQPQHF.

This clone was seen more than once but under ten times. The V call is TRBV5-1, the J call TRBJ1-2; D unclear. The CDR3 is made up of 14 amino acids. V was clipped by 0 bases and J by 2 bases, with 8 bases between them. Per germline, CDR1 SGHRS and CDR2 YFSETQ. The DNA for the CDR3 is TGCGCCAGCAGCTTGGAGACCCCAAACTATGGCTACACCTTC. This encodes CASSLETPNYGYTF.

By share of the sample, this clone is medium-sized. The chain recombines TRBV2 with TRBJ1-3; D is undetermined. The V gene lost 5 bases and the J gene lost 1 base, with 9 bases spanning the gap. CDR1 is SNHLY and CDR2 is FYNNEI in the germline V gene. The CDR3 contains 14 residues. The CDR3 sequence is CASSRPLSGNTIYF. DNA of the CDR3: TGTGCCAGCAGTCGTCCTTTATCTGGAAACACCATATATTTT.

This clone was observed a single time. The genes are TRBV23-1 and TRBJ1-1, with D maybe TRBD1 (6 bases). TRBV23-1 is an open reading frame whose function is uncertain. Trimming removed 2 bases from V and 1 base from J, with 11 bases in between. The CDR3 is made up of 15 amino acids. Here the CDR3 DNA reads TGCGCCAGCAGTCAACCCTCGACAGGGAACACTGAAGCTTTCTTT. It yields the protein CASSQPSTGNTEAFF.

This chain uses TRBV30 with TRBJ2-5; D assignment may be TRBD1 or TRBD2 (6 bases each). This CDR3 is 15 amino acids long. V shed 1 base and J shed 4 bases, with 16 bases lying between them. Looked up from germline, CDR1 is GTSNPN and CDR2 is SVGIG (reference sequence). The CDR3 DNA reads TGTGCCTGGAGTGACTGGGGGGCAGAAGGAGAGACCCAGTACTTC. Amino acid sequence: CAWSDWGAEGETQYF.

This clone was detected once. CDR3 protein: CASSEEGRDIQYF. The CDR3 nucleotides read TGTGCCAGCAGTGAGGAAGGGCGGGACATTCAGTACTTC. The chain couples TRBV2 to TRBJ2-4; TRBD2 is a possible D gene (5 bases). The CDR3 totals 13 residues. Germline-derived CDR1 and CDR2 are SNHLY and FYNNEI. With 3 bases removed from V and 8 bases from J, the gap between germline ends came to 11 bases.

The chain has TRBV7-3 and TRBJ1-6; D perhaps matches TRBD1 (6 bases). Deletions cut 9 bases from V and 5 bases from J, with 17 bases between. This CDR3 is 15 amino acids long. The V gene's germline CDR1 is SGHTA and CDR2 FQGTGA. For the CDR3, the DNA is TGTGCCAGTCGCTACGGGGGCCGGAATAATTCACCCCTCCACTTT. Its translation: CASRYGGRNNSPLHF.

The chain has TRBV6-5 and TRBJ2-5, with D uncertain. The V end was cut by 10 bases, the J end by 2 bases, with 14 bases between. The CDR3 has 13 amino acids. The V gene's germline CDR1 is MNHEY and CDR2 SVGAGI. The CDR3 region has the DNA TGTGCCACTTGCCGGACCTCACAAGAGACCCAGTACTTC. This encodes CATCRTSQETQYF.

This chain links TRBV11-1 with TRBJ2-7; D unresolved. Trimming took off 5 bases at V and 0 bases at J, with 14 bases between the two ends. This CDR3 has 15 residues. Germline CDR1 reads SGHAT; CDR2 reads FQDESV (reference sequence). The CDR3 DNA follows: TGTGCCAGCAGCCGAGATCTGGTCAGCTCCTACGAGCAGTACTTC. Amino acid sequence: CASSRDLVSSYEQYF. Based on the CDR3 plus reference TRBV11-1 and TRBJ2-7, the full variable domain is EAEVAQSPRYKITEKSQAVAFWCDPISGHATLYWYRQILGQGPELLVQFQDESVVDDSQLPKDRFSAERLKGVDSTLKIQPAELGDSAMYLCASSRDLVSSYEQYFGPGTRLTVT.

The chain's CDR3 is CASSLTETQYF. In DNA form, the CDR3 reads TGTGCCAGCAGCTTAACAGAGACCCAGTACTTC. The J gene is TRBJ2-5, the V gene TRBV7-9; D uncertain. V lost 2 bases to trimming and J lost 4 bases, with 2 bases between them. CDR3 length equals 11 residues. CDR1 and CDR2 from the germline V gene are SEHNR and FQNEAQ (reference sequence).

This chain joins TRBV4-1 and TRBJ1-5, with D possibly matching TRBD1 (5 bases). The CDR3 covers 16 residues. Trimming removed 0 bases at V and 1 base at J, with 10 bases between. Germline lookup yields CDR1 MGHRA and CDR2 YSYEKL. In DNA form, the CDR3 reads TGCGCCAGCAGCCAAGACCAGACAGCGAGCAATCAGCCCCAGCATTTT. Protein: CASSQDQTASNQPQHF.

J is TRBJ2-2 and V is TRBV5-5; D not certain. V was clipped by 4 bases and J by 6 bases, with 16 bases between them. The CDR3 length is 15 residues. Germline V gives CDR1 SGHKS, CDR2 YYEKEE (reference sequence). CDR3 sequence (DNA): TGTGCCAGCAGCCAGCACTTCCCTTCGGCCGGGGAGCTGTTTTTT. Protein: CASSQHFPSAGELFF. Using reference TRBV5-5 and TRBJ2-2 for the parts outside the CDR3, the full variable domain is DAGVTQSPTHLIKTRGQQVTLRCSPISGHKSVSWYQQVLGQGPQFIFQYYEKEERGRGNFPDRFSARQFPNYSSELNVNALLLGDSALYLCASSQHFPSAGELFFGEGSRLTVL.

In its sample, this clone is large (0.1 to 1%). The genes are TRBV7-9 and TRBJ1-6, with D unclear. In germline, CDR1 is SEHNR, CDR2 FQNEAQ (reference sequence). This CDR3 has 13 amino acids. The V end lost 1 base, the J end lost 6 bases, and 4 bases lay between the germline ends. This CDR3 is CASSLGSNSPLHF. The CDR3 region has the DNA TGTGCCAGCAGCTTAGGGAGTAATTCACCCCTCCACTTT.

As concerns this clone: This same CDR3 is encoded by further DNA sequences in the sample. The rearrangement uses TRBV4-1 and TRBJ2-5; no clear D gene. Trimming shortened V by 0 bases and J by 5 bases, and 13 bases separated the two germline ends. The CDR3 is made up of 15 amino acids. CDR1 and CDR2 from the germline V gene are MGHRA and YSYEKL. CDR3 sequence: CASSQESQLKETQYF. DNA of the CDR3: TGCGCCAGCAGCCAAGAATCACAGTTGAAGGAGACCCAGTACTTC.

The chain couples TRBV6-6 to TRBJ1-1, with 11 bases fitting TRBD1. Germline V gene lookup returns CDR1 MNHNY and CDR2 SVGAGI (reference sequence). Unmatched junction bases numbered 9, after V lost 6 bases and J lost 3 bases. The CDR3 totals 16 residues. The CDR3 sequence: CASRAGQGARDTEAFF. The CDR3 DNA is TGTGCCAGCAGAGCTGGACAGGGGGCTCGGGACACTGAAGCTTTCTTT.

This chain uses TRBV10-3 with TRBJ1-4; perhaps TRBD1 as D (5 bases). The CDR3 is 13 residues long. V lost 8 bases and J lost 4, with 11 bases in between. CDR1 is ENHRY, CDR2 SYGVKD, per germline. The CDR3 DNA sequence: TGTGCCATCCGGCCGGGACTTAATGAAAAACTGTTTTTT. Translated: CAIRPGLNEKLFF.

V and J are TRBV7-9 and TRBJ1-6; TRBD1 matches at 11 bases. The CDR3 totals 16 residues. V was clipped by 7 bases and J by 5 bases; unmatched bases: 7. Per germline, CDR1 SEHNR and CDR2 FQNEAQ (reference sequence). Here the CDR3 DNA reads TGTGCCAGCACCCCTGGACAGGGGGCAAATAATTCACCCCTCCACTTT. This sequence encodes CASTPGQGANNSPLHF. The full variable domain, rest sourced from reference TRBV7-9 and TRBJ1-6, is DTGVSQNPRHKITKRGQNVTFRCDPISEHNRLYWYRQTLGQGPEFLTYFQNEAQLEKSRLLSDRFSAERPKGSFSTLEIQRTEQGDSAMYLCASTPGQGANNSPLHFGNGTRLTVT.

The chain combines TRBV11-2 with TRBJ1-6; D might be TRBD1 (5 bases). The germline gives CDR1 SGHAT, CDR2 FQNNGV. The CDR3 contains 14 residues. The V end lost 2 bases, the J end lost 5 bases, and 7 bases lay between the germline ends. CDR3 sequence (DNA): TGTGCCAGCAGCTTACAACAGGATAATTCACCCCTCCACTTT. Translation gives CASSLQQDNSPLHF.

The rearrangement links TRBV30 to TRBJ1-3; D is unclear. CDR1 is GTSNPN, CDR2 SVGIG, per germline (reference sequence). CDR3 length: 13 residues. Trimming removed 3 bases at V and 5 bases at J, with 11 bases between. This CDR3 is CAWRGTFRNTIYF. CDR3 coding DNA: TGTGCCTGGAGGGGAACGTTTAGAAACACCATATATTTT.

The J gene is TRBJ2-7, the V gene TRBV6-5; no clear D. Germline V gene data show CDR1 as MNHEY and CDR2 as SVGAGI. The CDR3 is 15 residues long. Trimming pared 0 bases from V and 0 bases from J, leaving 9 bases between. The CDR3 protein is CASSYSTGSSYEQYF. The CDR3 nucleotides are TGTGCCAGCAGTTACTCGACCGGTAGCTCCTACGAGCAGTACTTC.

The table lists this clone with a count of one. The chain couples TRBV6-5 to TRBJ1-4; possible D gene TRBD1, 6 bases. The CDR3 sequence is 15 residues long. With 0 bases removed from V and 5 bases from J, the gap between germline ends came to 10 bases. Germline V gene data show CDR1 as MNHEY and CDR2 as SVGAGI. In nucleotides, the CDR3 is TGTGCCAGCAGTTACTCAGGGGGGATGAATGAAAAACTGTTTTTT. This codes for CASSYSGGMNEKLFF.

The chain is built from TRBV7-6 and TRBJ1-1, with a tentative D call TRBD1 (5 bases). The CDR3 has 13 residues. Between the trimmed V and J ends, which lost 2 bases and 7 bases, there was a span of 11 bases. Germline CDR1 and CDR2: SGHVS and FNYEAQ. The CDR3 loop is CASSLLGRSEAFF. The CDR3 DNA is TGTGCCAGCAGCTTACTGGGACGGAGTGAAGCTTTCTTT.

V gene TRBV10-1 combines with J gene TRBJ2-3, with D possibly matching TRBD1 (6 bases). Germline assignment: CDR1 WNHNN and CDR2 SYGVQD (reference sequence). This CDR3 has 16 amino acids. V lost 3 bases and J 2 bases, leaving 15 bases between the germline ends. The CDR3 sequence is CASSDGTHRATDTQYF. In DNA, the CDR3 is TGCGCCAGCAGTGACGGGACACATAGGGCCACAGATACGCAGTATTTT.

The chain uses TRBV27 and TRBJ1-4; TRBD1 matches at 7 bases. CDR1 and CDR2 from the germline V gene are MNHEY and SMNVEV (reference sequence). The CDR3 totals 15 residues. The V gene end was trimmed by 9 bases and the J gene end by 3 bases; junction bases not matched to a gene: 10. The CDR3 loop reads CASKPWDRPNEKLFF. In DNA, the CDR3 is TGTGCCAGTAAGCCTTGGGACAGACCTAATGAAAAACTGTTTTTT.

The chain recombines TRBV27 with TRBJ2-6; either TRBD1 or TRBD2 may supply D (5 bases each). In germline, CDR1 is MNHEY, CDR2 SMNVEV (reference sequence). Trimming removed 1 base from V and 1 base from J, with 14 bases in between. This CDR3 spans 18 amino acids. CDR3 sequence: CASSLFRGDGSGANVLTF. CDR3 nucleotide sequence: TGTGCCAGCAGTTTATTTAGAGGGGATGGGTCTGGGGCCAACGTCCTGACTTTC.

This clone was seen more than once but under ten times. Sequence at one end of the junction differs from germline and may be a read error. The rearrangement joins TRBV2 to TRBJ1-5, with D hard to call. Germline CDR1 reads SNHLY; CDR2 reads FYNNEI. The CDR3 is made up of 12 amino acids. The DNA for the CDR3 is TGTGCCAGCAGGGAAGTAAATCAGCCCCAGCATTTT. Translating gives CASREVNQPQHF. Using reference TRBV2 and TRBJ1-5 for the parts outside the CDR3, the full variable domain is EPEVTQTPSHQVTQMGQEVILRCVPISNHLYFYWYRQILGQKVEFLVSFYNNEISEKSEIFDDQFSVERPDGSNFTLKIRSTKLEDSAMYFCASREVNQPQHFGDGTRLSIL.

The genes are TRBV5-1 and TRBJ2-2; D gene ambiguous. CDR3 length equals 15 residues. Deletions cut 2 bases from V and 0 bases from J, with 8 bases between. Germline CDR1 is SGHRS and CDR2 is YFSETQ. For the CDR3, the DNA is TGCGCCAGCAGCTTCACGGTCACGAACACCGGGGAGCTGTTTTTT. Translated: CASSFTVTNTGELFF.

V and J are TRBV7-9 and TRBJ1-3, with D uncertain. Trimming shortened V by 6 bases and J by 0 bases, and 6 bases separated the two germline ends. Per the germline V gene, CDR1 is SEHNR and CDR2 is FQNEAQ (reference sequence). The CDR3 has 13 amino acids. Written as DNA, the CDR3 is TGTGCCAGCAGTTCCGTCTCTGGAAACACCATATATTTT. Its protein product is CASSSVSGNTIYF.